Below are 23 T cell receptor beta chains sequenced from a single sample in a study of T cell changes during pregnancy in multiple sclerosis. Profiling relied on immunoSEQ multiplex PCR, and the TCRdb table lists in-frame clones only, not all of them. The top ten hold more than 2% of the sample, which has roughly 60,000 clones, about 90% seen once. The specimen comprised peripheral blood, sampled in the second trimester of pregnancy. All receptors come from a female donor in good health, enrolled as a control in a pregnancy study.

The CDR3: CASSEGQGTEQYF. The DNA for the CDR3 is TGTGCCAGCAGTGAGGGACAGGGGACCGAGCAGTACTTC. The chain employs TRBV25-1 and TRBJ2-7; 10 bases are shared with TRBD1. The trim removed 3 bases at V and 6 bases at J, leaving 2 bases unmatched. The CDR3 loop spans 13 amino acids. Germline V gene data show CDR1 as MGHDK and CDR2 as SYGVNS.

This clone came up once. The chain employs TRBV28 and TRBJ2-7, with a weak D call TRBD2 (5 bases). Germline assignment: CDR1 MDHEN and CDR2 SYDVKM. The CDR3 spans 11 residues. Trimming left V 6 bases short and J 10 bases short, with 13 bases between. The CDR3: CASSPGLGQYF. As DNA, the CDR3 is TGTGCCAGCAGCCCCGGACTGGGACAGTACTTC.

This clone has only a few counts. The gene calls are TRBV30 and TRBJ1-2, with 8 bases identical to TRBD1. V lost 1 base to trimming and J lost 4 bases; unmatched junction nucleotides: 8. The CDR3 totals 15 residues. Germline CDR1 is GTSNPN and CDR2 is SVGIG (reference sequence). Here the CDR3 reads CAWSGRDRGFYGYTF. The DNA for the CDR3 is TGTGCCTGGAGTGGACGCGACAGGGGATTCTATGGCTACACCTTC.

This clone has just a few counts. This chain uses TRBV15 with TRBJ2-7; D remains ambiguous. The V gene lost 1 base and the J gene lost 0 bases, with 13 bases spanning the gap. Germline V CDR1 and CDR2: LNHNV, YYDKDF (reference sequence). CDR3 size: 16 residues. CDR3 nucleotide sequence: TGTGCCACCAGCAGAGCGGTTTCTGACATCTCCTACGAGCAGTACTTC. Its translation is CATSRAVSDISYEQYF. The whole variable domain, filled in from reference TRBV15 and TRBJ2-7, reads DAMVIQNPRYQVTQFGKPVTLSCSQTLNHNVMYWYQQKSSQAPKLLFHYYDKDFNNEADTPDNFQSRRPNTSFCFLDIRSPGLGDTAMYLCATSRAVSDISYEQYFGPGTRLTVT.

The chain has TRBV6-1 and TRBJ2-7, with 12 bases aligning to TRBD2. Germline CDR1 and CDR2: MNHNS and SASEGT. The CDR3 totals 14 residues. The V and J ends lost 10 bases and 6 bases, in that order; junction bases with no gene match: 10. The CDR3 loop is CANSDLAGGGEQYF. The CDR3 nucleotides read TGTGCCAACTCCGATCTAGCGGGGGGGGGCGAGCAGTACTTC.

The chain has TRBV7-6 and TRBJ2-7, with TRBD2 identical over 7 bases. The CDR3 is 12 amino acids. The V gene's germline CDR1 is SGHVS and CDR2 FNYEAQ. V lost 5 bases, J lost 5 bases, and 3 bases stayed unmatched. The CDR3 region has the DNA TGTGCCAGCAGCCCCCGGGGGGACGAGCAGTACTTC. Translated: CASSPRGDEQYF.

The J gene is TRBJ2-7, the V gene TRBV28; D might be TRBD1 (6 bases). The CDR3 spans 13 residues. The ends were cut back, 7 bases at V and 4 bases at J, with 14 bases in the middle. CDR1 is MDHEN, CDR2 SYDVKM, per germline. CDR3 DNA sequence: TGTGCCAGCACCCCAAGGGGGAGTTACGAGCAGTACTTC. The encoded protein is CASTPRGSYEQYF.

CDR3 region: CASSSDSIRVYEQYF. For the CDR3, the DNA is TGTGCCAGCAGCTCGGACTCCATCCGGGTATACGAGCAGTACTTC. The V and J genes are TRBV5-6 and TRBJ2-7; D might be TRBD2 (5 bases). The CDR3 loop spans 15 amino acids. The V and J ends lost 3 bases and 4 bases respectively, with 17 bases between them. The V gene's germline CDR1 is SGHDT and CDR2 YYEEEE.

The chain carries TRBV13 and TRBJ1-1; maybe TRBD1 (5 bases). Deletions cut 2 bases from V and 1 base from J, with 8 bases between. This CDR3 contains 14 residues. Germline loops: CDR1 PRHDT, CDR2 FYEKMQ (reference sequence). The CDR3 DNA reads as TGTGCCAGCAGCTTATCTACAGGGAACACTGAAGCTTTCTTT. It is translated as CASSLSTGNTEAFF.

The chain links TRBV27 to TRBJ2-2; 12 bases are shared with TRBD2. Per the germline V gene, CDR1 is MNHEY and CDR2 is SMNVEV (reference sequence). The V segment lost 4 bases and the J segment 10 bases; nucleotides outside the gene matches: 10. The CDR3 extends over 16 amino acids. This chain's CDR3 is CASSYILAGGPEELFF. For the CDR3, the DNA is TGTGCCAGCAGTTACATCCTAGCGGGAGGGCCGGAGGAGCTGTTTTTT.

The chain combines TRBV27 with TRBJ1-3; unclear D gene. The V and J ends lost 0 bases and 0 bases respectively, with 9 bases between them. This CDR3 comprises 16 residues. Germline CDR1 reads MNHEY; CDR2 reads SMNVEV (reference sequence). The CDR3 loop is CASSLSYTVSGNTIYF. DNA of the CDR3: TGTGCCAGCAGTTTATCTTACACCGTCTCTGGAAACACCATATATTTT.

J is TRBJ1-1 and V is TRBV10-3; D is undetermined. CDR1 is ENHRY and CDR2 is SYGVKD in the germline V gene. CDR3 length: 16 residues. Trimming removed 5 bases from V and 4 bases from J, with 20 bases in between. The CDR3 loop reads CAISLRFGEDGTEAFF. The CDR3 DNA reads as TGTGCCATCAGTCTGCGCTTCGGGGAGGACGGCACTGAAGCTTTCTTT.

The rearrangement uses TRBV9 and TRBJ2-4, with D hard to call. CDR1 is SGDLS and CDR2 is YYNGEE in the germline V gene. This CDR3 is built from 13 residues. Trimming removed 0 bases at V and 8 bases at J, with 9 bases between. CDR3 in DNA: TGTGCCAGCAGCGTAGGCAGGCAAGACATTCAGTACTTC. Translation: CASSVGRQDIQYF.

V and J are TRBV28 and TRBJ2-1; 9 bases align to TRBD1. V was pared by 3 bases and J by 5 bases, with 8 bases of the junction left unmatched. The CDR3 covers 16 residues. Germline CDR1 is MDHEN and CDR2 is SYDVKM. The CDR3 loop reads CASSFTGTGKHNEQFF. CDR3 sequence (DNA): TGTGCCAGCAGTTTCACCGGGACAGGGAAGCACAATGAGCAGTTCTTC.

The V gene is TRBV11-1, the J gene TRBJ1-2; weak D call: TRBD1 (5 bases). The CDR3 has 15 residues. With 5 bases removed from V and 4 bases from J, the gap between germline ends came to 17 bases. The germline CDR1 and CDR2 sequences are SGHAT and FQDESV (reference sequence). CDR3 region: CASSPRNRQSYGYTF. CDR3 in DNA: TGTGCCAGCAGCCCGCGAAACAGGCAATCCTATGGCTACACCTTC.

This chain connects TRBV5-6 to TRBJ1-4; TRBD1 matches at 10 bases. This CDR3 is 18 amino acids long. CDR1 is SGHDT and CDR2 is YYEEEE in the germline V gene. With 7 bases clipped from V and 0 bases from J, the junction kept 12 bases outside the gene matches. Written as DNA, the CDR3 is TGTGCCAGCTACAGCTCTAGGACAGGGGGACCAACTAATGAAAAACTGTTTTTT. The encoded protein is CASYSSRTGGPTNEKLFF.

This chain joins TRBV6-6 and TRBJ1-2, with 8 bases fitting TRBD1. Germline assignment: CDR1 MNHNY and CDR2 SVGAGI (reference sequence). With V trimmed by 6 bases and J by 4 bases, 10 bases remained unmatched. This CDR3 region has 15 residues. This chain's CDR3 is CASSPRQGSVYGYTF. The DNA for the CDR3 is TGTGCCAGCAGCCCTCGACAGGGGAGTGTCTATGGCTACACCTTC.

This clone showed up just a few times. The J gene is TRBJ1-2, the V gene TRBV28; D call uncertain. V was trimmed by 2 bases and J by 2 bases, leaving 3 bases between them. Germline V gene data show CDR1 as MDHEN and CDR2 as SYDVKM. This CDR3 is 12 amino acids long. CDR3 coding DNA: TGTGCCAGCAGTTTACAGAACTATGGCTACACCTTC. It codes for CASSLQNYGYTF.

The rearrangement uses TRBV5-6 and TRBJ1-2; maybe TRBD1 (6 bases). Germline loops: CDR1 SGHDT, CDR2 YYEEEE. The V gene lost 4 bases and the J gene lost 4 bases, with 14 bases spanning the gap. CDR3 length: 14 residues. CDR3 DNA sequence: TGTGCCAGCAGCCCAGGGGCCCCCGGCTATGGCTACACCTTC. It specifies CASSPGAPGYGYTF.

This chain connects TRBV6-5 to TRBJ1-2, with TRBD1 matching over 8 bases. CDR3 length: 14 residues. Germline CDR1 reads MNHEY; CDR2 reads SVGAGI. After removal of 2 bases from V and 3 bases from J, the junction contained 2 bases not matched to a gene. The CDR3 region is CASSYETGDYGYTF. The CDR3 DNA follows: TGTGCCAGCAGTTACGAGACAGGGGACTATGGCTACACCTTC.

The chain joins TRBV28 to TRBJ2-7, with D possibly being TRBD1 (6 bases). The germline V and J ends were trimmed by 7 bases and 0 bases, with 13 bases remaining between them. The CDR3 loop spans 14 amino acids. The germline gives CDR1 MDHEN, CDR2 SYDVKM. The CDR3 nucleotides are TGTGCCAGCACCGCACAGGGACACTCCTACGAGCAGTACTTC. This translates into CASTAQGHSYEQYF.

J is TRBJ2-1 and V is TRBV7-2, with 9 bases fitting TRBD2. Per germline, CDR1 SGHTA and CDR2 FQGNSA. V lost 3 bases and J lost 0; bases outside the gene matches: 3. This CDR3 has 16 amino acids. CDR3 sequence reads: CASSFLAGISYNEQFF. CDR3 coding DNA: TGTGCCAGCAGCTTCCTAGCGGGGATCTCCTACAATGAGCAGTTCTTC.

This chain joins TRBV6-4 and TRBJ2-1; 16 nucleotides line up with TRBD2. The V gene's germline CDR1 is MRHNA and CDR2 SNTAGT. V shed 2 bases, J shed 7 bases, and the junction held 14 bases outside the gene matches. This CDR3 has 20 amino acids. The CDR3 is CASSDVPGLAGGPRGNEQFF. As DNA, the CDR3 is TGTGCCAGCAGTGACGTCCCGGGACTAGCGGGGGGGCCTAGGGGGAATGAGCAGTTCTTC.